What follows describes a single TCR beta chain. These data belong to a study of blood T cell repertoires in COVID-19. Looking at the study overall: Material from acute and convalescent COVID-19 was sourced from the United States, Italy and Spain.

Germline V gives CDR1 SNHLY, CDR2 FYNNEI. V was trimmed by 5 bases and J by 4 bases, leaving 9 bases between them. This CDR3 comprises 13 residues. In the original processing: Counts of nucleated cells, estimated from reference gene primer amplification, were obtained. Clones were sequenced by immunoSEQ multiplex PCR, and TCRdb holds only the in-frame ones, with some missing. V and J calls and clone size are given by that table; D and trimming were obtained from the DNA. The sample includes around 170,000 clones, roughly 86% of them seen just once. J is TRBJ2-1 and V is TRBV2; D is ambiguous. This receptor was obtained from a man aged 55 to 70 with COVID-19, enrolled during active disease. The sequenced material came from peripheral blood. CDR3 region: CASSPTKYNEQFF. The CDR3 nucleotides read TGTGCCAGCAGTCCTACTAAGTACAATGAGCAGTTCTTC.